What follows are 23 T cell receptor beta chains derived from one specimen sequenced in a study of shared clonotypes between healthy human individuals. The assay was immunoSEQ multiplex PCR, and TCRdb's table has in-frame clones only and misses some. Here the sample spans approximately 1,500,000 clones, roughly 96% being singletons. The source material was naive CD4+ T cells sorted from blood. Subset: CD45RA+ positively selected. The receptors here all came from a man under 40 in good health.

The J gene is TRBJ2-1, the V gene TRBV30, with D perhaps TRBD2 (5 bases). Germline-derived CDR1 and CDR2 are GTSNPN and SVGIG (reference sequence). Trimming stripped 8 bases from V and 2 bases from J, with 13 bases between. This CDR3 spans 13 amino acids. CDR3 bases: TGTGCCAGCCCTGGACTGACCTACAATGAGCAGTTCTTC. Protein: CASPGLTYNEQFF.

CDR3 region: CASSEGLAGFF. The CDR3 DNA reads as TGTGCCAGCAGTGAAGGGCTAGCGGGATTCTTC. The rearrangement joins TRBV25-1 to TRBJ2-1; 9 bases line up with TRBD2. Trimming removed 2 bases from V and 16 bases from J; junction bases left unmatched: 3. CDR3 length equals 11 residues. Germline V gene sequence: CDR1 MGHDK, CDR2 SYGVNS.

This chain uses TRBV5-1 with TRBJ2-5; 8 nucleotides align to TRBD2. This CDR3 is built from 14 residues. Germline CDR1 and CDR2: SGHRS and YFSETQ. J gave up 2 bases and V 4 bases, and 4 bases lay outside the gene matches. CDR3 sequence: CASSQTSEQETQYF. CDR3 bases: TGCGCCAGCAGCCAGACTAGCGAGCAAGAGACCCAGTACTTC.

This chain uses TRBV30 with TRBJ2-7; TRBD2 is a possible D gene (6 bases). The CDR3 runs 14 residues. Germline CDR1 is GTSNPN and CDR2 is SVGIG (reference sequence). V lost 1 base and J lost 6, with 16 bases in between. The chain's CDR3 is CAWSAGAGRSEQYF. CDR3 nucleotide sequence: TGTGCCTGGAGTGCCGGGGCGGGGAGATCCGAGCAGTACTTC.

The chain recombines TRBV2 with TRBJ2-2; possible D gene TRBD2, 6 bases. Trimming stripped 4 bases from V and 1 base from J, with 13 bases between. Germline lookup yields CDR1 SNHLY and CDR2 FYNNEI. CDR3 length: 16 amino acids. The CDR3 sequence: CASSGGRTRNTGELFF. The CDR3 DNA sequence: TGTGCCAGCAGTGGAGGGAGGACAAGGAACACCGGGGAGCTGTTTTTT.

The rearrangement joins TRBV2 to TRBJ2-1; D unclear. Between the trimmed V and J ends, which lost 4 bases and 1 base, there was a span of 8 bases. The CDR3 totals 14 residues. CDR1 and CDR2 from the germline V gene are SNHLY and FYNNEI. CDR3 in amino acids: CASSAYLSYNEQFF. Here the CDR3 DNA reads TGTGCCAGCAGTGCCTACCTGTCCTACAATGAGCAGTTCTTC.

Written as DNA, the CDR3 is TGCAGCGTTGAAGATCCGACGGGGTACGAGCAGTACTTC. It yields the protein CSVEDPTGYEQYF. The genes are TRBV29-1 and TRBJ2-7; possible D gene TRBD2, 5 bases. Trimming removed 0 bases at V and 4 bases at J, with 10 bases between. The CDR3 totals 13 residues. Germline V gives CDR1 SQVTM, CDR2 ANQGSEA.

This clone showed up just a few times. The chain is built from TRBV10-3 and TRBJ2-1; D is uncertain. CDR3 length equals 13 residues. V shed 2 bases and J shed 8 bases, with 10 bases lying between them. Germline V gene sequence: CDR1 ENHRY, CDR2 SYGVKD. In DNA form, the CDR3 reads TGTGCCATCAGTGAGAACCCGCAGGATGAGCAGTTCTTC. It translates to CAISENPQDEQFF.

The genes are TRBV6-1 and TRBJ2-1, with 8 bases fitting TRBD1. The V segment lost 6 bases and the J segment 7 bases; nucleotides outside the gene matches: 8. Looked up from germline, CDR1 is MNHNS and CDR2 is SASEGT. CDR3 length: 14 residues. CDR3 sequence reads: CASSADRTGNEQFF. CDR3 bases: TGTGCCAGCAGCGCCGATCGGACAGGGAATGAGCAGTTCTTC.

The chain carries TRBV4-2 and TRBJ2-7; 10 bases are shared with TRBD2. The CDR3 runs to 17 residues. Germline V gives CDR1 LGHNA, CDR2 YNFKEQ. With V trimmed by 0 bases and J by 2 bases, 7 bases remained unmatched. CDR3 protein: CASSQDTRTSGPYEQYF. In DNA form, the CDR3 reads TGTGCCAGCAGCCAAGATACCCGGACTAGCGGCCCCTACGAGCAGTACTTC.

The chain combines TRBV10-1 with TRBJ2-3, with D tentatively TRBD1 or TRBD2 (5 bases each). The length of the CDR3 is 15 residues. Germline values: CDR1 WNHNN, CDR2 SYGVQD (reference sequence). V dropped 2 bases and J dropped 1 base, with 10 bases sitting between them. CDR3 in amino acids: CASSEVGAGTDTQYF. CDR3 nucleotides: TGCGCCAGCAGTGAGGTCGGGGCTGGCACAGATACGCAGTATTTT.

This sequence joins TRBV15 and TRBJ2-7, with TRBD1 matching 7 bases. There are 13 residues in the CDR3. From germline, CDR1 is LNHNV and CDR2 YYDKDF (reference sequence). Unmatched junction bases numbered 2, after V lost 1 base and J lost 5 bases. For the CDR3, the DNA is TGTGCCACCAGCAGAGGACAGGGAAACGAGCAGTACTTC. Translating it yields CATSRGQGNEQYF.

In its sample, this clone was seen once. The chain couples TRBV19 to TRBJ2-5, with D maybe TRBD1 (5 bases). The V gene lost 4 bases and the J gene lost 4 bases, with 13 bases spanning the gap. The CDR3 is made up of 14 amino acids. Germline V gene lookup returns CDR1 LNHDA and CDR2 SQIVND (reference sequence). The CDR3 DNA reads TGTGCCAGTAGTACATACCAGGGTAGAGAGACCCAGTACTTC. Its translation is CASSTYQGRETQYF. The whole variable domain, remainder taken from reference TRBV19 and TRBJ2-5, is DGGITQSPKYLFRKEGQNVTLSCEQNLNHDAMYWYRQDPGQGLRLIYYSQIVNDFQKGDIAEGYSVSREKKESFPLTVTSAQKNPTAFYLCASSTYQGRETQYFGPGTRLLVL.

J is TRBJ2-2 and V is TRBV5-4; possible D gene TRBD2, 6 bases. Per germline, CDR1 SGHNT and CDR2 YYREEE (reference sequence). Between the trimmed V and J ends, which lost 0 bases and 7 bases, there was a span of 13 bases. The CDR3 runs 15 residues. For the CDR3, the DNA is TGTGCCAGCAGCTTGGAGGCTAGCGTGGGCGGGGAGCTGTTTTTT. It yields the protein CASSLEASVGGELFF.

This rearrangement joins TRBV9 to TRBJ2-2; a possible D gene is TRBD2 (6 bases). The germline V gene encodes CDR1 SGDLS and CDR2 YYNGEE. This CDR3 is built from 14 residues. V lost 1 base and J 4 bases, leaving 8 bases between the germline ends. The CDR3 bases are TGTGCCAGCAGCGTATGGGGAGGCACCGGGGAGCTGTTTTTT. Translating gives CASSVWGGTGELFF.

The chain carries TRBV7-9 and TRBJ2-1; the D gene is possibly TRBD2 (5 bases). V was pared by 1 base and J by 6 bases, with 10 bases between. CDR1 is SEHNR, CDR2 FQNEAQ, per germline (reference sequence). The CDR3 is 14 residues long. The CDR3 loop is CASSLGDYRNEQFF. The CDR3 DNA is TGTGCCAGCAGCTTAGGTGACTACCGCAATGAGCAGTTCTTC.

A note on this clone: Other DNA sequences from this sample encode an identical CDR3 as well. The chain is built from TRBV6-1 and TRBJ2-7; possibly TRBD1 for D (5 bases). There are 13 residues in the CDR3. Germline CDR1 is MNHNS and CDR2 is SASEGT. Trimming stripped 7 bases from V and 2 bases from J, with 12 bases between. For the CDR3, the DNA is TGTGCCAGCACCGTCACAGGCACCTACGAGCAGTACTTC. It is translated as CASTVTGTYEQYF.

V usage is TRBV19 and J usage is TRBJ2-1; 9 nucleotides align to TRBD2. This CDR3 contains 14 residues. V lost 9 bases and J lost 9; bases outside the gene matches: 12. Germline V CDR1 and CDR2: LNHDA, SQIVND (reference sequence). CDR3 protein: CASQYIAGEVEQFF. For the CDR3, the DNA is TGTGCCAGCCAGTATATAGCGGGAGAGGTTGAGCAGTTCTTC.

A single count supports this clone. This chain joins TRBV15 and TRBJ2-7; 10 bases fit TRBD2. There are 17 residues in the CDR3. Trimming cost V 0 bases and J 3 bases; bases outside gene matches: 8. Germline CDR1 is LNHNV and CDR2 is YYDKDF (reference sequence). CDR3 protein: CATSRDWGSGRNYEQYF. The CDR3 coding sequence is TGTGCCACCAGCAGAGATTGGGGTAGCGGGAGGAACTACGAGCAGTACTTC.

The chain combines TRBV5-8 with TRBJ2-7; 9 nucleotides agree with TRBD2. This CDR3 is 15 amino acids long. CDR1 is SGHTS and CDR2 is YDEGEE in the germline V gene. Losses at the gene ends were 2 bases for V and 6 bases for J; bases not matched to a gene: 9. CDR3 nucleotides: TGTGCCAGCAGCTTAACCCGCGGGAGGGCGACCGAGCAGTACTTC. This sequence encodes CASSLTRGRATEQYF.

The rearrangement joins TRBV19 to TRBJ2-3, with a possible D match to TRBD2 (5 bases). V was pared by 0 bases and J by 3 bases, with 7 bases between. CDR3 length: 14 residues. Germline V CDR1 and CDR2: LNHDA, SQIVND (reference sequence). The CDR3 region is CASSIDPGTDTQYF. Here the CDR3 DNA reads TGTGCCAGTAGTATAGATCCGGGGACAGATACGCAGTATTTT.

V is TRBV6-5 and J is TRBJ2-1; no reliable D call. CDR3 length equals 14 residues. Trimming removed 2 bases from V and 5 bases from J, with 10 bases in between. The germline gives CDR1 MNHEY, CDR2 SVGAGI. The CDR3 nucleotides read TGTGCCAGCAGTTACCAGTTCGTAAACAATGAGCAGTTCTTC. This gives the protein CASSYQFVNNEQFF.

The V call is TRBV9, the J call TRBJ1-1; 8 nucleotides line up with TRBD1. The CDR3 spans 15 residues. Trimming took 0 bases from V and 4 from J; bases not matched to a gene: 5. Germline V gene sequence: CDR1 SGDLS, CDR2 YYNGEE. The CDR3 DNA reads TGTGCCAGCAGCGTAGGATGGACAGGGTCCACTGAAGCTTTCTTT. Amino acids: CASSVGWTGSTEAFF.